The rows below give T cell receptor beta chains drawn from one sample of a study of T cell responses to AZD1222 COVID-19 vaccine. Clones were read by immunoSEQ multiplex PCR, and TCRdb kept only the in-frame ones, dropping some. Counted here are 250,000 to 300,000 clones, 85% to 95% occurring once; the ten biggest clones make up around 0.57%. The sample in question was peripheral blood, obtained 28 days after the second AZD1222 dose. These receptors all come from an adult who received the AZD1222 COVID-19 vaccine. The CDR3 runs from the conserved cysteine through the conserved F or W. The D gene is left open where the match is weak. Size values are once, few and many counts, or a class for expanded clones, and some rows have none.

v_gene,abundance,d_gene,j_gene,CDR3aa,CDR3nt
TRBV2,.,TRBD2,TRBJ2-3,CATIPQRGGQRTDTQYF,TGTGCCACAATCCCCCAGCGGGGGGGCCAACGGACAGATACGCAGTATTTT
TRBV5-8,.,.,TRBJ1-2,CASSPLGAHYGYTF,TGTGCCAGCAGCCCCCTAGGGGCACACTATGGCTACACCTTC
TRBV7-9,few,TRBD1,TRBJ1-1,CASSQDRVVAFF,TGTGCCAGCAGCCAGGACAGGGTTGTAGCTTTCTTT
TRBV7-2,.,.,TRBJ1-5,CASSLEAAINQPQHF,TGTGCCAGCAGCTTAGAGGCCGCCATAAATCAGCCCCAGCATTTT
TRBV10-3,.,.,TRBJ2-2,CAITDQPGTGELFF,TGTGCCATCACCGACCAACCCGGCACCGGGGAGCTGTTTTTT
TRBV6-5,.,.,TRBJ1-1,CASSYKGGTEAFF,TGTGCCAGCAGTTATAAGGGAGGGACTGAAGCTTTCTTT
TRBV18,.,.,TRBJ1-3,CASSPDEVSGNTIYF,TGTGCCAGCTCACCGGATGAAGTCTCTGGAAACACCATATATTTT
TRBV15,.,TRBD1,TRBJ2-3,CATRPQGAGTDTQYF,TGTGCCACCAGACCCCAGGGGGCAGGCACAGATACGCAGTATTTT
TRBV25-1,.,.,TRBJ1-2,CASSRDNGTF,TGTGCCAGCTCAAGGGACAATGGCACCTTC
TRBV4-1,.,.,TRBJ1-4,CASSQDEKKLFF,TGCGCCAGCAGCCAAGATGAGAAAAAACTGTTTTTT
TRBV4-3,.,TRBD1,TRBJ1-3,CASSQEPTGEGNTIYF,TGCGCCAGCAGCCAAGAGCCTACAGGGGAAGGAAACACCATATATTTT
TRBV13,.,.,TRBJ1-6,CASSADSLNSPLHF,TGTGCCAGCAGCGCAGACAGCCTTAATTCACCCCTCCACTTT
TRBV16,.,.,TRBJ2-1,CASSPRLGERNEQFF,TGTGCCAGCAGCCCTCGTCTTGGCGAGAGGAATGAGCAGTTCTTC
TRBV12-3/TRBV12-4,.,TRBD1,TRBJ1-2,CASSTGQGDGYTF,TGTGCCAGCAGTACCGGACAGGGAGATGGCTACACCTTC
TRBV19,.,.,TRBJ2-1,CASSPGLSYNEQFF,TGTGCCAGTAGTCCGGGTCTGTCTTACAATGAGCAGTTCTTC
TRBV30,few,.,TRBJ1-5,CAWSPWTPRGNQPQHF,TGTGCCTGGAGTCCTTGGACACCGCGGGGCAATCAGCCCCAGCATTTT
TRBV5-4,.,TRBD1,TRBJ1-2,CASTRSGQAGYTF,TGTGCCAGCACCCGCTCCGGACAGGCCGGCTACACCTTC
TRBV15,.,TRBD1,TRBJ1-4,CATSAGTGGAGEKLFF,TGTGCCACCAGTGCCGGGACAGGGGGCGCGGGGGAAAAACTGTTTTTT
TRBV5-5,.,.,TRBJ1-5,CASSSIGQDNQPQHF,TGTGCCAGCAGCTCAATAGGACAAGACAATCAGCCCCAGCATTTT
TRBV7-9,once,.,TRBJ1-1,CASSRSGSGTEAFF,TGTGCCAGCAGCCGCTCGGGATCGGGCACTGAAGCTTTCTTT
TRBV28,.,.,TRBJ1-5,CASSPYSNQPQHF,TGTGCCAGCAGCCCATATAGCAATCAGCCCCAGCATTTT
TRBV2,.,TRBD1,TRBJ1-1,CASRDRGLPEAFF,TGTGCCAGCAGGGACAGGGGACTACCTGAAGCTTTCTTT
TRBV7-2,many,TRBD2,TRBJ2-7,CASSLLAGGGTYEQYF,TGTGCCAGCAGCTTACTAGCGGGAGGGGGTACCTACGAGCAGTACTTC
TRBV4-1,.,.,TRBJ1-5,CASSQDLAYQPQHF,TGCGCCAGCAGCCAAGATTTGGCGTACCAGCCCCAGCATTTT
TRBV7-2,.,.,TRBJ2-7,CASSLEVGEQYF,TGTGCCAGCAGCTTAGAGGTGGGGGAGCAGTACTTC
TRBV11-2,.,.,TRBJ2-7,CASSQARTGEQYF,TGTGCCAGCAGCCAAGCCAGGACGGGGGAGCAGTACTTC
TRBV2,.,.,TRBJ2-7,CASSGETLREQYF,TGTGCCAGCAGTGGAGAAACTTTACGGGAGCAGTACTTC
TRBV19,.,.,TRBJ2-1,CASSIAFGRGREFF,TGTGCCAGTAGTATCGCCTTCGGCAGGGGCAGGGAGTTCTTC
TRBV19,.,.,TRBJ2-7,CASSIDQASYEQYF,TGTGCCAGTAGTATAGATCAGGCCTCCTACGAGCAGTACTTC
TRBV4-3,.,.,TRBJ2-1,CASSPGPAAHEQFF,TGCGCCAGCAGCCCCGGACCCGCAGCCCATGAGCAGTTCTTC
TRBV28,.,.,TRBJ1-5,CASSPYRGLDNQPQHF,TGTGCCAGCAGTCCCTATAGGGGCTTGGACAATCAGCCCCAGCATTTT
TRBV5-4,.,.,TRBJ1-5,CASSFDSNQPQHF,TGTGCCAGCAGCTTTGATAGCAATCAGCCCCAGCATTTT
TRBV28,.,.,TRBJ1-4,CASSSMDQGEKLFF,TGTGCCAGCAGTTCCATGGATCAAGGCGAAAAACTGTTTTTT
TRBV12-3/TRBV12-4,.,.,TRBJ2-7,CASSLSGVYEQYF,TGTGCCAGCAGTCTTTCGGGGGTCTACGAGCAGTACTTC
TRBV10-3,.,.,TRBJ2-2,CAISEGMGRRGTGELFF,TGTGCCATCAGCGAGGGAATGGGACGAAGGGGAACCGGGGAGCTGTTTTTT
TRBV5-5,.,TRBD1,TRBJ2-7,CASSATGNSYEQYF,TGTGCCAGCAGCGCGACAGGGAACTCCTACGAGCAGTACTTC
TRBV5-1,once,.,TRBJ1-1,CASSSSGMNTEAFF,TGCGCCAGCAGCTCATCGGGCATGAACACTGAAGCTTTCTTT
TRBV7-2,.,.,TRBJ2-2,CASSLESVSTGELFF,TGTGCCAGCAGCTTAGAATCAGTCAGTACCGGGGAGCTGTTTTTT
TRBV4-1,.,TRBD2,TRBJ2-3,CASSQGPPGGSTDTQYF,TGCGCCAGCAGCCAAGGCCCCCCGGGGGGGAGCACAGATACGCAGTATTTT
TRBV19,.,.,TRBJ1-1,CASSIGSLNLLTEAFF,TGTGCCAGTAGTATAGGAAGCTTAAATCTCCTGACTGAAGCTTTCTTT
TRBV9,once,.,TRBJ2-5,CASSVGLAGGLGETQYF,TGTGCCAGCAGCGTCGGTCTAGCCGGGGGCCTTGGAGAGACCCAGTACTTC
TRBV2,.,.,TRBJ2-7,CASTGDYEQYF,TGTGCCAGCACGGGGGACTACGAGCAGTACTTC
TRBV11-2,.,TRBD2,TRBJ2-2,CASRGLAGGGELFF,TGTGCCAGCAGAGGACTAGCGGGAGGCGGGGAGCTGTTTTTT
TRBV18,.,.,TRBJ2-3,CASSLQRLRATDTQYF,TGTGCCAGCTCCCTACAGCGGCTACGCGCCACAGATACGCAGTATTTT
TRBV9,.,.,TRBJ1-3,CASSSGLGSGNTIYF,TGTGCCAGCAGCTCAGGTTTGGGCTCTGGAAACACCATATATTTT
TRBV5-1,.,.,TRBJ2-7,CASSLDRRNEQYF,TGCGCCAGCAGCTTGGACAGAAGGAACGAGCAGTACTTC
TRBV11-2,.,.,TRBJ1-5,CASSLGYSNQPQHF,TGTGCCAGCAGCTTGGGGTATAGCAATCAGCCCCAGCATTTT
TRBV6-1,.,.,TRBJ1-2,CASSELGAGGGYTF,TGTGCCAGCAGTGAACTGGGGGCCGGAGGGGGCTACACCTTC
TRBV2,.,.,TRBJ1-2,CASSGTGLGYGYTF,TGTGCCAGCAGTGGAACAGGGTTGGGGTATGGCTACACCTTC
TRBV21-1,.,.,TRBJ1-5,CASSKVRAAGCNQPQHF,TGTGCCAGCAGCAAAGTTAGAGCGGCTGGGTGCAATCAGCCCCAGCATTTT
TRBV12-2,.,.,TRBJ1-2,CASRLADGCIYGYTF,TGTGCAAGTCGCTTAGCGGACGGATGTATCTATGGCTACACCTTC
TRBV5-5,once,TRBD1,TRBJ1-4,CASSWGTGELFF,TGTGCCAGCAGCTGGGGGACAGGGGAACTGTTTTTT
TRBV28,few,TRBD2,TRBJ2-1,CASSFSGLSYNEQFF,TGTGCCAGCAGTTTTAGCGGGCTTTCCTACAATGAGCAGTTCTTC
TRBV9,.,.,TRBJ2-3,CATGARDADTQYF,TGTGCCACCGGCGCCAGGGACGCAGATACGCAGTATTTT
TRBV7-9,.,.,TRBJ1-4,CASSFVEQTQLFF,TGTGCCAGCAGCTTTGTAGAACAGACCCAACTGTTTTTT
TRBV28,.,TRBD2,TRBJ2-7,CASSVKREGRNEQYF,TGTGCCAGCAGCGTAAAGCGGGAGGGGAGAAACGAGCAGTATTTC